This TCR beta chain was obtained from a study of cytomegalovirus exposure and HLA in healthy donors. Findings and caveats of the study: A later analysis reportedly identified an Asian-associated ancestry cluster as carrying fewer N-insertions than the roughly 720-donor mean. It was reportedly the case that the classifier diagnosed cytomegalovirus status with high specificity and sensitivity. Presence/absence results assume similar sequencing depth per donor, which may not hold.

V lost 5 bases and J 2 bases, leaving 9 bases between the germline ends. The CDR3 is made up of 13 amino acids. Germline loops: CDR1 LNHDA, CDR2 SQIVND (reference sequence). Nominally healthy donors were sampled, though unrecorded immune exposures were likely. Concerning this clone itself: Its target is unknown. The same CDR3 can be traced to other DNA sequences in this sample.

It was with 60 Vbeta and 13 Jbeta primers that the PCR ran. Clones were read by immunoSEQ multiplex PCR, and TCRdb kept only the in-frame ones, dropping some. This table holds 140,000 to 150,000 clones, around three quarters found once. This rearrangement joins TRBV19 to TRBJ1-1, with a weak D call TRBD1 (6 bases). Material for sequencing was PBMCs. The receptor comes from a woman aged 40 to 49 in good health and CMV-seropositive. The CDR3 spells CASSDRPNTEAFF. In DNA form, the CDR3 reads TGTGCCAGTAGTGACAGGCCAAACACTGAAGCTTTCTTT.